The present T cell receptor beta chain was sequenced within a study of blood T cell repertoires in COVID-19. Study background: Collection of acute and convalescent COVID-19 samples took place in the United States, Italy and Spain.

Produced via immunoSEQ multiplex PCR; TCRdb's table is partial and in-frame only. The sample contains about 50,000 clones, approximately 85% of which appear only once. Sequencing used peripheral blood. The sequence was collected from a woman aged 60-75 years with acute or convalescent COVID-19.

The CDR3 sequence is CASSLTRTPLGEQYF. CDR3 sequence (DNA): TGTGCCAGCAGCTTAACCCGGACACCCCTGGGGGAGCAGTACTTC. The V gene is TRBV7-3, the J gene TRBJ2-7; a possible D gene is TRBD1 (5 bases). CDR3 length equals 15 residues. CDR1 SGHTA and CDR2 FQGTGA come from the germline V gene. V was trimmed by 0 bases and J by 7 bases, leaving 16 bases between them.